This T cell receptor (beta chain) comes out of a study of human thymus T cells. Study results and limitations: Both thymic and peripheral blood repertoires showed apparently biased V and J usage.

During corrective heart surgery, resections were taken, and the thymus tissue came from them. Concerning this clone itself: Its antigen is not identified.

The repertoire was sequenced with immunoSEQ multiplex PCR; TCRdb's copy has only in-frame clones and lacks some. The table has some 72,000 clones, roughly 96% seen once. The V and J ends lost 2 bases and 3 bases, in that order; junction bases with no gene match: 7. CDR1 is SNHLY and CDR2 is FYNNEI in the germline V gene. The CDR3 is made up of 16 amino acids. The chain recombines TRBV2 with TRBJ2-1; 7 nucleotides agree with TRBD1. Sequencing was carried out using thymus tissue. The TCR sequence derives from a boy younger than two with a congenital heart defect but otherwise immunologically healthy. CDR3 nucleotide sequence: TGTGCCAGCAGTGAAAACAAAGGGGGCGGCTACAATGAGCAGTTCTTC. Protein: CASSENKGGGYNEQFF.